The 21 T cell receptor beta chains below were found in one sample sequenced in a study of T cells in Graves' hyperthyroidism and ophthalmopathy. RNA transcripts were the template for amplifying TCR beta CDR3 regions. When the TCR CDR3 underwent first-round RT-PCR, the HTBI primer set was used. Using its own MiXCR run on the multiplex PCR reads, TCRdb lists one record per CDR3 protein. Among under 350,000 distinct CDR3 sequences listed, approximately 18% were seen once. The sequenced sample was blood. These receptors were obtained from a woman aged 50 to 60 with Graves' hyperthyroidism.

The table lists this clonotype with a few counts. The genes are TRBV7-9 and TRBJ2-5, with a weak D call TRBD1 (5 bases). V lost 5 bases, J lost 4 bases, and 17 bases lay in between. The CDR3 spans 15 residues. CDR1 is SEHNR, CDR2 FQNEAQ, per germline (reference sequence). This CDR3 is CASSTAARVGETQYF. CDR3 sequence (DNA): TGTGCCAGCAGCACCGCCGCCAGGGTCGGAGAGACCCAGTACTTC.

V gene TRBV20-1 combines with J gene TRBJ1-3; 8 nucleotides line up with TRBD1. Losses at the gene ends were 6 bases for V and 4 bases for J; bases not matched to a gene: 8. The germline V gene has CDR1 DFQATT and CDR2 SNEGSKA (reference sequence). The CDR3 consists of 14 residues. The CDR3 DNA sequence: TGCAGTGCCCGGACAGGGACGTCAGGAAACACCATATATTTT. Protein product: CSARTGTSGNTIYF.

CDR3 DNA: TGTGCCAGCTCACTCACTAGCGGGGCCACCGGGGAGCTGTTTTTT. It is translated as CASSLTSGATGELFF. This chain connects TRBV18 to TRBJ2-2; 10 positions agree with TRBD2. CDR3 length equals 15 residues. V lost 4 bases to trimming and J lost 4 bases; unmatched junction nucleotides: 3. Germline CDR1 KGHSH, CDR2 LQKENI.

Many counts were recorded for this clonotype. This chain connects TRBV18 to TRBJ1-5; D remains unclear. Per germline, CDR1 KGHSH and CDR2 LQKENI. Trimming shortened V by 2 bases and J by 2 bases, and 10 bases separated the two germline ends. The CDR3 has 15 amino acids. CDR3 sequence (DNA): TGTGCCAGCTCACCAACCGGGGATGGCAATCAGCCCCAGCATTTT. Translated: CASSPTGDGNQPQHF.

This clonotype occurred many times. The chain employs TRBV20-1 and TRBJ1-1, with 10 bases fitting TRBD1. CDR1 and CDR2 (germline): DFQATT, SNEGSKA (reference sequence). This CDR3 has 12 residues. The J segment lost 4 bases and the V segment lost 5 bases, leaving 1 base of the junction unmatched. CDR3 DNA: TGCAGTGCTGACAGGGGGCGCACTGAAGCTTTCTTT. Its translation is CSADRGRTEAFF.

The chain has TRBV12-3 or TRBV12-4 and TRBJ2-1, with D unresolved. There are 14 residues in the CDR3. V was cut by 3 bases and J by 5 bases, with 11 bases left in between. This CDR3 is CASSFEVKDNEQFF. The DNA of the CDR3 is TGTGCCAGCAGTTTCGAGGTAAAAGACAATGAGCAGTTCTTC.

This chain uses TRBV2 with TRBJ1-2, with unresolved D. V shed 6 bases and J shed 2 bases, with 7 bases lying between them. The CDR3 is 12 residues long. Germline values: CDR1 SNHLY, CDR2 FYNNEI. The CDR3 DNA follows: TGTGCCAGCAGCCTCATGAACTATGGCTACACCTTC. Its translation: CASSLMNYGYTF. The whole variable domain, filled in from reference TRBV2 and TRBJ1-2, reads EPEVTQTPSHQVTQMGQEVILRCVPISNHLYFYWYRQILGQKVEFLVSFYNNEISEKSEIFDDQFSVERPDGSNFTLKIRSTKLEDSAMYFCASSLMNYGYTFGSGTRLTVV.

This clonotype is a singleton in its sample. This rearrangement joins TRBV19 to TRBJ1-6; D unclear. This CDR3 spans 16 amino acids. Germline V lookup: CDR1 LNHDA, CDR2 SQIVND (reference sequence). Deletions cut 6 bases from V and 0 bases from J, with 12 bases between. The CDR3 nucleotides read TGTGCCAGTAGCTGGACGGGGATCTCCTATAATTCACCCCTCCACTTT. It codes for CASSWTGISYNSPLHF. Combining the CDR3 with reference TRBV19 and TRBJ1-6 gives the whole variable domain DGGITQSPKYLFRKEGQNVTLSCEQNLNHDAMYWYRQDPGQGLRLIYYSQIVNDFQKGDIAEGYSVSREKKESFPLTVTSAQKNPTAFYLCASSWTGISYNSPLHFGNGTRLTVT.

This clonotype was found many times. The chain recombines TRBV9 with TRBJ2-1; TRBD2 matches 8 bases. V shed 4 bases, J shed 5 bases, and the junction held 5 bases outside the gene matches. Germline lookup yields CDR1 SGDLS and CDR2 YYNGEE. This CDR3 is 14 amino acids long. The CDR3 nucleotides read TGTGCCAGCAGCCTACCGGGACTAGACAATGAGCAGTTCTTC. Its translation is CASSLPGLDNEQFF.

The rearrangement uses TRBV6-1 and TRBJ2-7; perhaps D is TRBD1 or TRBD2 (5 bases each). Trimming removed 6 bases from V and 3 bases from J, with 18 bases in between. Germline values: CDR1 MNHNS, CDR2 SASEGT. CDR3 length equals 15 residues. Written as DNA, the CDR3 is TGTGCCAGCAGGCAAGGAGGTGGGGCCCGCTACGAGCAGTACGTC. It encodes CASRQGGGARYEQYV.

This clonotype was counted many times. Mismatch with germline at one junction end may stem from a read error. The CDR3 loop reads CASSLGFGTGKQETQYF. The DNA for the CDR3 is TGTGCCAGCAGCCTAGGGTTCGGGACAGGGAAGCAAGAGACCCAGTACTTC. This chain uses TRBV13 with TRBJ2-5, with 9 bases lining up with TRBD1. The CDR3 sequence is 17 residues long. CDR1 is PRHDT, CDR2 FYEKMQ, per germline (reference sequence).

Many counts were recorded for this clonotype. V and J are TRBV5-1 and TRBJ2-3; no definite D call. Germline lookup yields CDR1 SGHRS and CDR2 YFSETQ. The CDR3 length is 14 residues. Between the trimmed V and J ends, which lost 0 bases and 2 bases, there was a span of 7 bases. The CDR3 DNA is TGCGCCAGCAGCTTGGACGTTTCCACAGATACGCAGTATTTT. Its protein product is CASSLDVSTDTQYF.

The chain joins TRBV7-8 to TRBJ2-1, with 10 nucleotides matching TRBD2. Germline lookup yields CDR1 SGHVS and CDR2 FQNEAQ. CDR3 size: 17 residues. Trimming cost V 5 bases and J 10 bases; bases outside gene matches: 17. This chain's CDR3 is CASSPRLAGERGLEQFF. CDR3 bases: TGTGCCAGCAGCCCTCGTCTAGCGGGAGAGAGGGGGTTGGAGCAGTTCTTC.

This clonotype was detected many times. The CDR3 loop reads CAWSVGGADTQYF. DNA for the CDR3: TGTGCCTGGAGTGTAGGGGGGGCAGATACGCAGTATTTT. The chain carries TRBV30 and TRBJ2-3; TRBD2 is a possible D gene (7 bases). The CDR3 consists of 13 residues. V lost 0 bases, J lost 4 bases, and 8 bases lay in between. Germline V gives CDR1 GTSNPN, CDR2 SVGIG (reference sequence).

CDR3 residues: CASSLLALAEAFF. CDR3 bases: TGTGCCAGCAGCTTACTAGCGTTGGCTGAAGCTTTCTTT. This sequence joins TRBV7-9 and TRBJ1-1; D is ambiguous. The V gene lost 2 bases and the J gene lost 6 bases, with 10 bases spanning the gap. CDR1 and CDR2 (germline): SEHNR, FQNEAQ (reference sequence). This CDR3 contains 13 residues.

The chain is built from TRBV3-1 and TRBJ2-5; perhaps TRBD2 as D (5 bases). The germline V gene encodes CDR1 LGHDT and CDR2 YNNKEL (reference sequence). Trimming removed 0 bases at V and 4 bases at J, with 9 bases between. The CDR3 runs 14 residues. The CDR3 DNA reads TGTGCCAGCAGCCAAGATCCTAGCCCAGAGACCCAGTACTTC. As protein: CASSQDPSPETQYF.

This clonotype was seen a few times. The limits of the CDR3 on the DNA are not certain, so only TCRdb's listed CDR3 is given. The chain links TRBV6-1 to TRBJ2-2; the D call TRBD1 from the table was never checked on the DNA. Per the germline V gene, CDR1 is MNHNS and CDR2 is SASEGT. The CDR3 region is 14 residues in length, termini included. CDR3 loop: CASNSGQGTGELFF.

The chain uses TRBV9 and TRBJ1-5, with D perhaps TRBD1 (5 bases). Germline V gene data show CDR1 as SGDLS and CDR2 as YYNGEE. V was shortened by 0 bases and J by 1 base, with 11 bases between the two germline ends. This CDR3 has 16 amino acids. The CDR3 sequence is CASSVDPGGSNQPQHF. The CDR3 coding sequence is TGTGCCAGCAGCGTAGATCCGGGGGGGAGCAATCAGCCCCAGCATTTT.

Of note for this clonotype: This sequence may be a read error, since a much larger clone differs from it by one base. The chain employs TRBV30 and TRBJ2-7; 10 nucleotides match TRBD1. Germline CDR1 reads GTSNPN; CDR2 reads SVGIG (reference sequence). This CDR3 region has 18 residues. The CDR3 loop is CASTPWDRGIAEAYGQYF. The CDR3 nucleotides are TGTGCCTCTACGCCCTGGGACAGGGGCATTGCGGAGGCCTACGGGCAGTACTTC.

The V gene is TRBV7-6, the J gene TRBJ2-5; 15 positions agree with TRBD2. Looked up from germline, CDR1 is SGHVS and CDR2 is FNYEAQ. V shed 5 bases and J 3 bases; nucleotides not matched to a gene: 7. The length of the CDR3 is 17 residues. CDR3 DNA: TGTGCCAGCAGCCAGGGACTAGCGGGGGGCGGGGAAGAGACCCAGTACTTC. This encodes CASSQGLAGGGEETQYF. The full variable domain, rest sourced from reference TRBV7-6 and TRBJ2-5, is GAGVSQSPRYKVTKRGQDVALRCDPISGHVSLYWYRQALGQGPEFLTYFNYEAQQDKSGLPNDRFSAERPEGSISTLTIQRTEQRDSAMYRCASSQGLAGGGEETQYFGPGTRLLVL.

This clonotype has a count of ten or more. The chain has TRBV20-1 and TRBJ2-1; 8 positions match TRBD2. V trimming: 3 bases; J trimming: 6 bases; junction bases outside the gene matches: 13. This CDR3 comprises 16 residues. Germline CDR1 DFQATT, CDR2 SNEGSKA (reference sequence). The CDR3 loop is CSASFATGLAGNEQFF. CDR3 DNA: TGCAGTGCTAGTTTTGCTACAGGACTAGCAGGCAATGAGCAGTTCTTC.